Listed below are T cell receptor beta chains from one sample, sequenced in a study of metastatic and nonmetastatic thyroid tumors. TCRdb reprocessed the PCR reads via MiXCR. Among 22,000 or so clones listed, 13% to 15% were seen once. Material: tumor tissue. The receptors were gathered from a female donor with papillary thyroid cancer or a benign thyroid nodule (not recorded which). Some clones in this sample may be carry-over from other donors' samples. The conserved cysteine and the conserved F or W are not part of the CDR3 here.

>TRBV24-1|TRBJ2-3
AFEGGDFSTDTQY
>TRBV6-1|TRBJ1-5
ASSLEGSGNQPQH
>TRBV3-1|TRBJ2-7
ASSQGGHRVYEQY
>TRBV7-3|TRBJ2-1
ASSFAGNEQF
>TRBV20-1|TRBJ1-2
SARDLGTGDGYT
>TRBV9|TRBJ2-1
ASSVGLAHSNEQF
>TRBV20-1|TRBJ2-3
SARDLGQFFTDTQY
>TRBV7-9|TRBJ2-7
ASSSGQEDEQY
>TRBV20-1|TRBJ2-2
SALTGANTGELF
>TRBV28|TRBJ2-7
ASSISGTSGAYEQY
>TRBV6-1|TRBJ2-7
ASSEIRERYEQY
>TRBV2|TRBJ2-6
ASSEESGANVLT
>TRBV18|TRBJ1-3
ASSTGTGYSGNTIY
>TRBV3-1|TRBJ1-2
ASSQGDTGYT
>TRBV6-1|TRBJ1-2
ASTQFSLGVEGYT
>TRBV11-2|TRBJ2-3
ASSPWTSSTDTQY
>TRBV2|TRBJ2-2
ASSEGDRGELNTGELF
>TRBV18|TRBJ1-2
ASSPGQVFYGYT
>TRBV28|TRBJ2-2
ASSLAGELF
>TRBV27|TRBJ2-2
ASRTDREQRGADGELF
>TRBV20-1|TRBJ2-7
SALSWEVSSYEQY
>TRBV10-3|TRBJ2-3
VSGRLRGESTDTQY
>TRBV7-2|TRBJ2-3
ASSLGQSSTDTQY
>TRBV10-2|TRBJ2-5
ASSESNREETQY
>TRBV28|TRBJ2-7
ASSPRLAEPSYEQY
>TRBV30|TRBJ1-2
AWGDREFGYT